The present T cell receptor beta chain was sequenced within a study of Graves' ophthalmopathy and Graves' hyperthyroidism. Hyperthyroidism patients were newly diagnosed, under 2 months' duration, aged 18 to 65. Serum thyroxine and TRAb, along with clinical symptoms, thyroid ultrasound and orbital computed tomography, were what diagnosis relied on. As to this clonotype: What it binds is not known.

The CDR3 has 15 residues. CDR1 is SGHTA, CDR2 FQGNSA, per germline. V was shortened by 5 bases and J by 10 bases, with 23 bases between the two germline ends. Using RNA transcripts, the TCR beta CDR3 regions were amplified. HTBI primers were employed in first-round RT-PCR, then a second-round multiplex PCR followed. One entry per CDR3 protein, called by TCRdb with MiXCR from the multiplex PCR reads. The table lists roughly 1.1 million distinct CDR3 sequences, about 35% of them singletons. Overall study results and limits: The blood repertoire also included most expanded thyroid clonotypes above 0.001 frequency. Separation of ophthalmopathy from stable hyperthyroidism was achieved by a 13-signature model, at roughly 88% sensitivity and under 83% specificity.

This TCR was recovered from an adult man with Graves' hyperthyroidism. Sequenced material: peripheral blood or thyroid tissue (not recorded which). V usage is TRBV7-2 and J usage is TRBJ1-1; D possibly corresponds to TRBD1 (5 bases). The CDR3 coding sequence is TGTGCCAGCAGCCCCGTCAAAACGCGGGGGGTTGGAGCTTTCTTT. This encodes CASSPVKTRGVGAFF.